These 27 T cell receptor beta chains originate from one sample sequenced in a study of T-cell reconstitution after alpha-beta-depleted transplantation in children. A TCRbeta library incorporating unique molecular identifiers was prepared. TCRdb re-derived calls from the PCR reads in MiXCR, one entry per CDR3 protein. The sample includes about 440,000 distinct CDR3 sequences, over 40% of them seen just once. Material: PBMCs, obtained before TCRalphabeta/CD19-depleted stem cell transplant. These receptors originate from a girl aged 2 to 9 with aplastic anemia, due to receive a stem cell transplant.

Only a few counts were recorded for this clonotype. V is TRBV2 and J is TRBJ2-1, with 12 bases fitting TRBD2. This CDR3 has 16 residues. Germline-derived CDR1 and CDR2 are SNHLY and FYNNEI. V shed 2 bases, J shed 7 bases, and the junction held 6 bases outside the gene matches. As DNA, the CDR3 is TGTGCCAGCAGTGAACTCCTAGCGGGAGGGCTGAATGAGCAGTTCTTC. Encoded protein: CASSELLAGGLNEQFF.

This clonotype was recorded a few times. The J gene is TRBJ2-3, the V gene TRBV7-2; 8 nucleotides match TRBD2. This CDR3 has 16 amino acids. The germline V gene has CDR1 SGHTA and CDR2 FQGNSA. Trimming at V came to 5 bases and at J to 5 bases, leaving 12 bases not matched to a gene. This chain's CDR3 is CASSQRAGGGRDTQYF. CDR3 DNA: TGTGCCAGCAGCCAGAGGGCGGGGGGAGGTAGAGATACGCAGTATTTT.

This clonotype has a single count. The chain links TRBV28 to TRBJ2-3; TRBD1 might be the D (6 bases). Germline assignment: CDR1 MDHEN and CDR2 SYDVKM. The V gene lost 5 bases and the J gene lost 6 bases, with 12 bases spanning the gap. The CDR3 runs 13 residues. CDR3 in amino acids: CASSLGGFDTQYF. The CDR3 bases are TGTGCCAGCAGTCTTGGGGGCTTTGATACGCAGTATTTT.

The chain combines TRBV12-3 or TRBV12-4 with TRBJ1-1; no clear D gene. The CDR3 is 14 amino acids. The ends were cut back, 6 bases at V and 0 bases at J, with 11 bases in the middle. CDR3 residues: CASRTHIVNTEAFF. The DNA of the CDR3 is TGTGCCAGCAGAACACATATCGTGAACACTGAAGCTTTCTTT.

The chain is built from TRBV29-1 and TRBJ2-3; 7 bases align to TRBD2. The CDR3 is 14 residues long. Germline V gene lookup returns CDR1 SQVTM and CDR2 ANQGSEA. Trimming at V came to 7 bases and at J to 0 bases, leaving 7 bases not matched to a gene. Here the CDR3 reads CSAGQRGSTDTQYF. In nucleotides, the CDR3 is TGCAGCGCCGGTCAGCGGGGTAGCACAGATACGCAGTATTTT.

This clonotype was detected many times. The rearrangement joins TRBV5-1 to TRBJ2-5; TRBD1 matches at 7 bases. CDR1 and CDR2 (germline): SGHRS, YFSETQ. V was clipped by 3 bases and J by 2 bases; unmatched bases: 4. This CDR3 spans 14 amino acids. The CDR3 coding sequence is TGCGCCAGCAGCTACCGGGACAGACAAGAGACCCAGTACTTC. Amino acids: CASSYRDRQETQYF.

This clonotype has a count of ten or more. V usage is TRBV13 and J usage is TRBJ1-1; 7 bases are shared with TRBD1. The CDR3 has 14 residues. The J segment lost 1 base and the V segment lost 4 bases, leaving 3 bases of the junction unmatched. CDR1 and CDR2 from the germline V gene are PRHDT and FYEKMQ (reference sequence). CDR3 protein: CASSSRQGNTEAFF. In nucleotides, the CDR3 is TGTGCCAGCAGCTCCCGACAGGGGAACACTGAAGCTTTCTTT.

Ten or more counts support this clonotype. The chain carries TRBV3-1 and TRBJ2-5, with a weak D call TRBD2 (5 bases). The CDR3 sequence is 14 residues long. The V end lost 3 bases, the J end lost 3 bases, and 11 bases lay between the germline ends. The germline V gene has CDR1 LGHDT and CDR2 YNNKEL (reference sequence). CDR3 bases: TGTGCCAGCAGCCAGGTCTACGGGAAAGAGACCCAGTACTTC. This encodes CASSQVYGKETQYF.

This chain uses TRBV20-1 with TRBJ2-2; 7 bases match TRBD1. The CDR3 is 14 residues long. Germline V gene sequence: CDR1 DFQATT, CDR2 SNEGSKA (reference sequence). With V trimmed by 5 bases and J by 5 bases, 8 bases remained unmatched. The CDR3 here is CSALRQGRTGELFF. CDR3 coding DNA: TGCAGTGCTCTCCGACAGGGAAGAACCGGGGAGCTGTTTTTT.

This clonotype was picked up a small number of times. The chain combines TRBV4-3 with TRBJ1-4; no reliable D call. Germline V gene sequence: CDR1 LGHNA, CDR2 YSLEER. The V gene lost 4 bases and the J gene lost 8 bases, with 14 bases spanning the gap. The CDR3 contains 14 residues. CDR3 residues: CASSPFSRGEKLFF. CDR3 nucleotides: TGCGCCAGCAGCCCCTTTTCCCGGGGAGAAAAACTGTTTTTT.

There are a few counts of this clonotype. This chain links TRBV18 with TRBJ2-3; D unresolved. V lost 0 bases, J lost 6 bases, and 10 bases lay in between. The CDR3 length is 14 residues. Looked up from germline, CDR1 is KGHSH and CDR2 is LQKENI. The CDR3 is CASSPPSNGDTQYF. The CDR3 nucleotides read TGTGCCAGCTCACCACCTTCCAACGGGGATACGCAGTATTTT.

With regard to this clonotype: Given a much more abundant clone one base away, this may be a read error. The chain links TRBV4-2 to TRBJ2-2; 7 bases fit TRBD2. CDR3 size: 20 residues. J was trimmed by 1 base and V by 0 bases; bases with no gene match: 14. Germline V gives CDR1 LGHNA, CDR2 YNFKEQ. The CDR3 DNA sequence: TGTGCCAGCAGCCAAGATAGGTCGGGGGGAGGCGTCTGGAACACCGGGGAGCTGTTTTTT. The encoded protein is CASSQDRSGGGVWNTGELFF.

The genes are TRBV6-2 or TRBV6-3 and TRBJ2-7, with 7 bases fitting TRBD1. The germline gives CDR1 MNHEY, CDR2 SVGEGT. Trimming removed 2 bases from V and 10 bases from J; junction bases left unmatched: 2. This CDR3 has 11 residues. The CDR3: CASSYTGDQYF. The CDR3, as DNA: TGTGCCAGCAGTTACACAGGGGACCAGTACTTC.

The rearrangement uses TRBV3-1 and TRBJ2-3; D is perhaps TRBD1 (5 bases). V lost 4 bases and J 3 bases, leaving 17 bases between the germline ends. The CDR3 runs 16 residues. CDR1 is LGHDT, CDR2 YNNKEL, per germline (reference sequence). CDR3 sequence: CASSRRTKGLTDTQYF. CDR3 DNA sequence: TGTGCCAGCAGCCGCCGCACGAAGGGGTTGACAGATACGCAGTATTTT.

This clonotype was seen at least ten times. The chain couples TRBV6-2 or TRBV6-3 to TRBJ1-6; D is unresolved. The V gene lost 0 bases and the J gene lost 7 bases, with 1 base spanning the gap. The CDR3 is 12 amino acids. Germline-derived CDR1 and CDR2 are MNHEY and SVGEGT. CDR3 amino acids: CASSYSNSPLHF. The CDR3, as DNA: TGTGCCAGCAGTTACTCGAATTCACCCCTCCACTTT.

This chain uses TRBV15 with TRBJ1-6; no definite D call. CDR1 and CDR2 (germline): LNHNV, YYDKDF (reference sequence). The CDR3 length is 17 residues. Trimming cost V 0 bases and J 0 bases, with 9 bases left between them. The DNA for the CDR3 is TGTGCCACCAGCAGAGATCGGCGGAGCTCCTATAATTCACCCCTCCACTTT. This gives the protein CATSRDRRSSYNSPLHF.

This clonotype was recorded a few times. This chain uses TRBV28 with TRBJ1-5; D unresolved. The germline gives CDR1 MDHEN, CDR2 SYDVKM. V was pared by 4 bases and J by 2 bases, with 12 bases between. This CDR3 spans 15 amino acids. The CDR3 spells CASSSRASGNQPQHF. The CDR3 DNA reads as TGTGCCAGCAGTTCAAGGGCCTCCGGCAATCAGCCCCAGCATTTT.

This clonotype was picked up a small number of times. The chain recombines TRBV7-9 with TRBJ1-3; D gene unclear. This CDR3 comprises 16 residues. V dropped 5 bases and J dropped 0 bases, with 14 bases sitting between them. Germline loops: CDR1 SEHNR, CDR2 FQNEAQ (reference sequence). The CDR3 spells CASSPSGGNSGNTIYF. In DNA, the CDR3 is TGTGCCAGCAGCCCCTCGGGCGGAAACTCTGGAAACACCATATATTTT.

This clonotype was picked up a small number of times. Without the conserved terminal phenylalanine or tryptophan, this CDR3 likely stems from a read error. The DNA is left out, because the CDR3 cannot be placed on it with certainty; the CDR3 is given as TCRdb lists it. The CDR3 reads CASSALSEEGV. This chain joins TRBV7-9 and TRBJ1-1. Germline V gene sequence: CDR1 SEHNR, CDR2 FQNEAQ (reference sequence). From its first to its last residue, the CDR3 has 11 amino acids.

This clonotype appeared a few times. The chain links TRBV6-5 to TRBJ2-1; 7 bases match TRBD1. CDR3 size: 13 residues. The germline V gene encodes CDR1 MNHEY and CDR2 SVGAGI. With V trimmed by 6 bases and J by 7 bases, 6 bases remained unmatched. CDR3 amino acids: CASRGPTGNEQFF. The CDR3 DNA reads TGTGCCAGCAGGGGCCCGACAGGGAATGAGCAGTTCTTC.

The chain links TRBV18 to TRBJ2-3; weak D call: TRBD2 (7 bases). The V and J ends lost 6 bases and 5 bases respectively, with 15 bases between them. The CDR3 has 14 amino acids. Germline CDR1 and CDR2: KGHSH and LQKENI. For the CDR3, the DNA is TGTGCCAGCTCCGCATCCGGGGGGCAAGATACGCAGTATTTT. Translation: CASSASGGQDTQYF.

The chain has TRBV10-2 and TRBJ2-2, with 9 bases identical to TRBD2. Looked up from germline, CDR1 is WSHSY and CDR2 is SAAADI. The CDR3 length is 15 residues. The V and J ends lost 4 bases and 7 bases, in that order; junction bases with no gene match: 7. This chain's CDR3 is CASSVIAGAGGELFF. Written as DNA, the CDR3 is TGCGCCAGCAGTGTAATAGCGGGAGCGGGCGGGGAGCTGTTTTTT.

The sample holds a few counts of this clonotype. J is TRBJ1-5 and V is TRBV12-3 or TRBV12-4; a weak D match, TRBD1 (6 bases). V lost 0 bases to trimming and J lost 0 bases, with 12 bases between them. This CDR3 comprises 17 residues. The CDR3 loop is CASSLADSFYSNQPQHF. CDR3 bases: TGTGCCAGCAGTTTAGCGGACAGCTTTTATAGCAATCAGCCCCAGCATTTT.

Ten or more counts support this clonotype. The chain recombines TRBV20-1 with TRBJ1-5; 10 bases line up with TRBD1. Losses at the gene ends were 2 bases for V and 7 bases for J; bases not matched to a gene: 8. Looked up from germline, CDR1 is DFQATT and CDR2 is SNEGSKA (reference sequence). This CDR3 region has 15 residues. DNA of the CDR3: TGCAGTGCTAGAAAGGGGACAGGGGCTAGGCAGCCCCAGCATTTT. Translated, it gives CSARKGTGARQPQHF.

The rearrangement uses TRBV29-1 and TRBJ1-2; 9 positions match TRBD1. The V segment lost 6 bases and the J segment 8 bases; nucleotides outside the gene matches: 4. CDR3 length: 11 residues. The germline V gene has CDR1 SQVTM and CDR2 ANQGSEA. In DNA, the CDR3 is TGCAGCGTCACGACAGGGGGAGGCTACACCTTC. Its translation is CSVTTGGGYTF.

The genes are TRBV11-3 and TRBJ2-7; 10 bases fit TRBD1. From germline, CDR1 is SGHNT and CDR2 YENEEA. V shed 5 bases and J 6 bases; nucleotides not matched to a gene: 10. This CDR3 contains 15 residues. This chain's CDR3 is CASSNATGGKVEQYF. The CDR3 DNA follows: TGTGCCAGCAGCAACGCGACAGGGGGCAAGGTCGAGCAGTACTTC.

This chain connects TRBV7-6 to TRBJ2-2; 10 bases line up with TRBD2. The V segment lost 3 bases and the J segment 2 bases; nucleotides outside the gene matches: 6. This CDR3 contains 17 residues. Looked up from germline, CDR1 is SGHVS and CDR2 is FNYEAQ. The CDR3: CASSFLASGGNTGELFF. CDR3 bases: TGTGCCAGCAGCTTCCTTGCTAGCGGGGGAAACACCGGGGAGCTGTTTTTT.